The 30 T cell receptor delta chains listed next were all sequenced from one sample in a study of DNA immune sequencing with unique molecular identifiers. A 32-plex genomic DNA assay used primers for all 8 TRDV and 4 TRDJ genes. Adapter PCR followed around 3 barcoding PCR cycles that attached a 12-nucleotide UMI. TCRdb repeated clone calling on the multiplex PCR reads with CATT. This sample carries hundreds of delta-chain clones, roughly 29% of them seen once, and the ten largest clones take 45%. The sequenced sample was gamma-delta T cells enriched from blood buffy coat, or unenriched PBMCs (not recorded which). These receptors originate from a human donor in good health.

This clone has more than one count but fewer than ten. This sequence is one base from a far larger clone and is likely a read error. This chain joins TRDV2 and TRDJ1, with a tentative D call TRDD3 (9 bases). The V end was cut by 3 bases, the J end by 3 bases, with 40 bases between. Looked up from germline, CDR1 is GEAIGNYY and CDR2 is EKD. The CDR3 extends over 23 amino acids. The CDR3 loop is CACDPLTDRSSYPTGGDPDKLIF. CDR3 DNA sequence: TGTGCCTGTGACCCTCTTACTGACCGCTCTTCCTACCCTACTGGGGGAGACCCCGATAAACTCATCTTT.

A word on this clone: It differs at one base from a far larger clone, so likely a read error. The chain recombines TRDV1 with TRDJ1; tentatively, D is TRDD3 (6 bases). The CDR3 is 18 amino acids. With 1 base removed from V and 0 bases from J, the gap between germline ends came to 18 bases. The germline CDR1 and CDR2 sequences are TSWWSYY and QGS. The chain's CDR3 is CALGEPRWGNPNTDKLIF. CDR3 bases: TGTGCTCTTGGGGAACCCCGCTGGGGAAACCCCAACACCGATAAACTCATCTTT.

Details on this clone: The protein TCRdb lists belongs to a much larger clone and differs from this DNA's translation at residue 12, which points to a read error; the protein shown is made from the DNA. This chain uses TRDV1 with TRDJ1; 8 bases are a match to TRDD3. Germline V gene sequence: CDR1 TSWWSYY, CDR2 QGS. This CDR3 is built from 17 residues. J was trimmed by 5 bases and V by 0 bases; bases with no gene match: 11. The CDR3 DNA sequence: TGTGCTCTTGGGGAACTTCCGGGGGATAAGTCGAGAGATAAACTCATCTTT. It yields the protein CALGELPGDKSRDKLIF.

In this sample, this clone turned up a few times. One base separates it from a far larger clone, so it is likely a read error. Other DNA sequences of this sample code for an identical CDR3. The gene calls are TRDV2 and TRDJ1; D might be TRDD3 (5 bases). V was cut by 1 base and J by 0 bases, with 35 bases left in between. The germline gives CDR1 GEAIGNYY, CDR2 EKD. This CDR3 contains 23 residues. The CDR3 loop reads CACDTVGPLKNAQGEMYTDKLIF. CDR3 nucleotides: TGTGCCTGTGACACTGTGGGGCCGTTAAAGAACGCCCAGGGTGAGATGTACACCGATAAACTCATCTTT.

In its sample, this clone ranks as medium-sized (0.01 to 0.1%). This chain uses TRDV1 with TRDJ1; 9 nucleotides agree with TRDD3. Trimming took 1 base from V and 0 from J; bases not matched to a gene: 18. Germline V lookup: CDR1 TSWWSYY, CDR2 QGS. CDR3 length equals 21 residues. The CDR3 reads CALGEQPCPLYWGTYTDKLIF. In nucleotides, the CDR3 is TGTGCTCTTGGGGAACAGCCCTGTCCCTTGTACTGGGGGACTTACACCGATAAACTCATCTTT.

This clone occurred a few times. It differs at one base from a far larger clone, so likely a read error. At the DNA level, this CDR3 is encoded by other sequences in the same sample as well. This chain links TRDV2 with TRDJ1; 8 positions match TRDD3. The CDR3 is 21 amino acids. Germline values: CDR1 GEAIGNYY, CDR2 EKD. The V segment lost 0 bases and the J segment 0 bases; nucleotides outside the gene matches: 20. Written as DNA, the CDR3 is TGTGCCTGTGACACCGTTATTATGGGGGATCCACCAGTCGAGTACACCGATAAACTCATCTTT. Protein: CACDTVIMGDPPVEYTDKLIF.

Comments on this clone: Only one base separates this from a far larger clonotype, so it likely reflects a read error. The chain joins TRDV2 to TRDJ1, with 11 bases fitting TRDD3. Germline lookup yields CDR1 GEAIGNYY and CDR2 EKD. The CDR3 length is 19 residues. The CDR3 protein is CACHTVSNWGISDTDKLIF. The CDR3, as DNA: TGTGCCTGTCACACCGTATCGAACTGGGGGATATCAGACACCGATAAACTCATCTTT.

Concerning this clone: This is likely an artifact of a read error, given a far larger clone one base away. Within the sample, other DNA sequences also encode this same CDR3. The chain uses TRDV2 and TRDJ1, with 12 bases lining up with TRDD3. This CDR3 spans 16 amino acids. Germline CDR1 reads GEAIGNYY; CDR2 reads EKD. The CDR3 DNA is TGTGCCTGCGACAAGCTGGGGGATACGCAGGCCGATAAACTCATCTTT. Its protein is CACDKLGDTQADKLIF.

In regard to this clone: A much larger clonotype is one base distant, so this may be a read error. J is TRDJ1 and V is TRDV1; the match to TRDD3 covers 7 bases. V lost 3 bases, J lost 0 bases, and 25 bases stayed unmatched. The CDR3 is 22 residues long. Germline CDR1 TSWWSYY, CDR2 QGS. The CDR3: CALGESTFLTNYWGRDTDKLIF. The CDR3 DNA follows: TGTGCTCTTGGGGAGTCCACCTTCTTAACTAATTACTGGGGACGCGACACCGATAAACTCATCTTT.

This clone was seen only a few times. Since a far larger clone is one base different, this is likely a read error. This chain links TRDV2 with TRDJ1, with 7 bases fitting TRDD3. The V and J ends lost 2 bases and 0 bases, in that order; junction bases with no gene match: 11. CDR3 size: 17 residues. The germline CDR1 and CDR2 sequences are GEAIGNYY and EKD. The CDR3 spells CACDNLVLGENTDKLIF. In DNA, the CDR3 is TGTGCCTGTGACAACCTCGTGTTGGGGGAGAACACCGATAAACTCATCTTT.

Details on this clone: Only one base separates this from a far larger clonotype, so it likely reflects a read error. The same CDR3 arises from other DNA sequences in this sample as well. This chain joins TRDV2 and TRDJ1, with 9 positions matching TRDD3. The CDR3 runs to 19 residues. V lost 0 bases, J lost 0 bases, and 13 bases stayed unmatched. CDR1 GEAIGNYY and CDR2 EKD come from the germline V gene. Here the CDR3 reads CACDTLSLLGEEYTDKLIF. CDR3 bases: TGTGCCTGTGACACCTTGTCTCTACTGGGGGAAGAGTACACCGATAAACTCATCTTT.

Only a few counts were recorded for this clone. Only one base separates this from a far larger clonotype, so it likely reflects a read error. The chain recombines TRDV2 with TRDJ3; no reliable D call. V was shortened by 3 bases and J by 0 bases, with 17 bases between the two germline ends. The CDR3 is made up of 19 amino acids. Germline loops: CDR1 GEAIGNYY, CDR2 EKD. This chain's CDR3 is CACDRIKEEPSWDTRQMFF. CDR3 DNA sequence: TGTGCCTGTGACCGAATCAAGGAGGAGCCCTCCTGGGACACCCGACAGATGTTTTTC.

The table lists this clone with a few counts. With a much larger clone just one base away, this may be a read error. Other DNA sequences in this sample translate to the same CDR3. The rearrangement uses TRDV1 and TRDJ1; 11 nucleotides agree with TRDD3. This CDR3 is built from 15 residues. Germline CDR1 is TSWWSYY and CDR2 is QGS. CDR3 residues: CALGDAAGGYWGLIF. CDR3 DNA sequence: TGTGCTCTTGGGGACGCTGCTGGGGGATACTGGGGACTCATCTTC.

This clone was found a few times. TCRdb's protein for this DNA is that of a much larger clone and differs from the translation at residue 9, likely a read error; the protein shown is the DNA translation. The chain employs TRDV2 and TRDJ1; D may be TRDD3 (5 bases). The V gene lost 0 bases and the J gene lost 0 bases, with 10 bases spanning the gap. The CDR3 spans 15 residues. From germline, CDR1 is GEAIGNYY and CDR2 EKD. The CDR3 DNA reads as TGTGCCTGTGACACCGTCGGGGGTCACACCGATAAACTCATCTTT. Amino acids: CACDTVGGHTDKLIF.

By share, this clone ranks as medium-sized (0.01 to 0.1%). At the DNA level, this CDR3 is encoded by other sequences in the same sample as well. The chain couples TRDV2 to TRDJ1; the match to TRDD3 covers 11 bases. CDR3 length equals 20 residues. Germline V CDR1 and CDR2: GEAIGNYY, EKD. V shed 0 bases, J shed 0 bases, and the junction held 14 bases outside the gene matches. CDR3 protein: CACDTVSGGYFTEYTDKLIF. The CDR3 DNA follows: TGTGCCTGTGACACCGTTTCTGGGGGATACTTCACCGAGTACACCGATAAACTCATCTTT.

In the case of this clone: A far more abundant clone sits one base away, making this likely a read error. Other DNA sequences within the sample encode an identical CDR3. The rearrangement uses TRDV2 and TRDJ1, with 8 nucleotides matching TRDD3. V gave up 2 bases and J gave up 2 bases; unmatched junction bases: 3. The CDR3 has 14 residues. Germline V gene sequence: CDR1 GEAIGNYY, CDR2 EKD. CDR3 nucleotide sequence: TGTGCCTGTGACAAAGTGGGGGATACCGATAAACTCATCTTT. Protein product: CACDKVGDTDKLIF.

This clone showed up just a few times. A read error likely explains why the TCRdb protein, taken from a much larger clone, differs from this DNA's translation at residue 4; the protein shown is translated from the DNA. The chain links TRDV2 to TRDJ1; 11 positions match TRDD3. The CDR3 consists of 15 residues. Per the germline V gene, CDR1 is GEAIGNYY and CDR2 is EKD. J gave up 4 bases and V 5 bases, and 8 bases lay outside the gene matches. CDR3 amino acids: CACVQLGDRDDKLIF. CDR3 in DNA: TGTGCCTGTGTCCAACTGGGGGATAGGGACGATAAACTCATCTTT.

This clone occurred a few times. This likely stems from a read error, as it lies one base from a far larger clone. Other nucleotide sequences from this sample produce the same CDR3. This chain links TRDV2 with TRDJ1, with 7 bases matching TRDD3. The CDR3 covers 17 residues. In germline, CDR1 is GEAIGNYY, CDR2 EKD. J gave up 2 bases and V 0 bases, and 11 bases lay outside the gene matches. In DNA form, the CDR3 reads TGTGCCTGTGACACCGTTGGTGGATACGCTGGGACCGATAAACTCATCTTT. Protein product: CACDTVGGYAGTDKLIF.

Comment on this clone: The protein that TCRdb holds for this DNA derives from a much larger clone and differs from the translated DNA at residue 13, which likely indicates a read error; the protein shown here is translated from the DNA. The V gene is TRDV2, the J gene TRDJ1; 8 bases line up with TRDD3. Germline V gene data show CDR1 as GEAIGNYY and CDR2 as EKD. The CDR3 runs 17 residues. CDR3 nucleotides: TGTGCCTGTGACACCTTAACTGGGGGGCATGACACCGAAAAACTCATCTTT. Its protein product is CACDTLTGGHDTEKLIF.

With regard to this clone: A far larger clone lies a single base away; this is likely a read error. The chain carries TRDV1 and TRDJ3; possible D gene TRDD2, 5 bases. The CDR3 runs to 21 residues. The V gene's germline CDR1 is TSWWSYY and CDR2 QGS. V lost 2 bases and J 0 bases, leaving 20 bases between the germline ends. CDR3 nucleotide sequence: TGTGCTCTTGGGGAATGCCCTACTCGGGGCTCTAGCTCCTGGGACACCCGACAGATGTTTTTC. Protein product: CALGECPTRGSSSWDTRQMFF.

Comment on this clone: Translating this DNA gives a protein that differs at residue 14 from the TCRdb one, which belongs to a much larger clone; a read error is likely, and the protein shown is this translation. The chain combines TRDV2 with TRDJ1; 7 nucleotides agree with TRDD3. This CDR3 has 15 residues. Germline CDR1 GEAIGNYY, CDR2 EKD. CDR3 loop: CACDLLGTDTDKLTF. In DNA, the CDR3 is TGTGCCTGTGACCTACTGGGGACAGACACCGATAAACTCACCTTT.

This clone is large within its sample. This CDR3 is also generated by other DNA sequences in the sample. The rearrangement links TRDV2 to TRDJ3; 13 bases line up with TRDD3. Losses at the gene ends were 2 bases for V and 0 bases for J; bases not matched to a gene: 6. CDR1 and CDR2 (germline): GEAIGNYY, EKD. This CDR3 has 20 residues. The CDR3 spells CACDKVLGDTRSWDTRQMFF. CDR3 coding DNA: TGTGCCTGTGACAAAGTACTGGGGGATACGCGCTCCTGGGACACCCGACAGATGTTTTTC.

There are a few counts of this clone. The mismatch at residue 5 between this DNA's translation and the TCRdb protein of a much larger clone likely reflects a read error; the protein shown is translated from the DNA. DNA of the CDR3: TGTGCCTGTGACCCACTGGGGGATAGGGGCGATAAACTCATCTTT. This codes for CACDPLGDRGDKLIF. This sequence joins TRDV2 and TRDJ1; 11 nucleotides agree with TRDD3. The germline gives CDR1 GEAIGNYY, CDR2 EKD. The CDR3 is made up of 15 amino acids. The J segment lost 4 bases and the V segment lost 3 bases, leaving 6 bases of the junction unmatched.

A note on this clone: Since a far larger clone is one base different, this is likely a read error. V is TRDV2 and J is TRDJ1; TRDD3 might be the D (6 bases). This CDR3 spans 14 amino acids. The germline V gene has CDR1 GEAIGNYY and CDR2 EKD. V was trimmed by 6 bases and J by 0 bases, leaving 13 bases between them. In DNA form, the CDR3 reads TGTGCCTGTAACAAAGTGGGGGACACCGATAAACTCATCTTT. It yields the protein CACNKVGDTDKLIF.

This clone qualifies as large. This sample includes further DNA sequences coding for the same CDR3. V gene TRDV2 combines with J gene TRDJ1, with 7 bases matching TRDD3. With V trimmed by 0 bases and J by 0 bases, 6 bases remained unmatched. The CDR3 sequence is 16 residues long. Per germline, CDR1 GEAIGNYY and CDR2 EKD. CDR3 loop: CACDTVGGRDTDKLIF. The CDR3 region has the DNA TGTGCCTGTGACACCGTTGGGGGAAGGGACACCGATAAACTCATCTTT.

As for this clone: This is likely an artifact of a read error, given a far larger clone one base away. Other DNA sequences in the same sample also yield this CDR3. V usage is TRDV2 and J usage is TRDJ1, with a possible D match to TRDD3 (6 bases). Trimming left V 1 base short and J 0 bases short, with 17 bases between. CDR3 length: 17 amino acids. In germline, CDR1 is GEAIGNYY, CDR2 EKD. The CDR3 sequence is CACDTLGDGKYTDKLIF. The CDR3 nucleotides read TGTGCCTGTGACACTCTCGGGGATGGAAAGTACACCGATAAACTCATCTTT.

This clone came up a few times. This likely traces to a read error, being one base from a far larger clone. This sample includes further DNA sequences coding for the same CDR3. CDR3 residues: CACDKLGDTQADKLIF. CDR3 nucleotides: TGTGCCTGTGACAAGCTGGGTGATACGCAGGCCGATAAACTCATCTTT. V is TRDV2 and J is TRDJ1, with TRDD3 as a possible D gene (6 bases). With 2 bases removed from V and 3 bases from J, the gap between germline ends came to 18 bases. The CDR3 is made up of 16 amino acids. Germline lookup yields CDR1 GEAIGNYY and CDR2 EKD.

A note on this clone: A read error likely explains why the TCRdb protein, taken from a much larger clone, differs from this DNA's translation at residue 5; the protein shown is translated from the DNA. V usage is TRDV1 and J usage is TRDJ1; tentative D call: TRDD3 (5 bases). The ends were cut back, 4 bases at V and 3 bases at J, with 30 bases in the middle. The CDR3 loop spans 20 amino acids. Per the germline V gene, CDR1 is TSWWSYY and CDR2 is QGS. For the CDR3, the DNA is TGTGCTCTTGGGGTACTTAGACCTAATCGGTCTGGGAGGCCGGCCGATAAACTCATCTTT. This translates into CALGVLRPNRSGRPADKLIF.

This clone is categorized as medium-sized. The chain has TRDV1 and TRDJ1, with a possible D match to TRDD3 (5 bases). Between the trimmed V and J ends, which lost 0 bases and 4 bases, there was a span of 18 bases. The length of the CDR3 is 17 residues. CDR1 is TSWWSYY, CDR2 QGS, per germline. CDR3 protein: CALGELMSGRVCDKLIF. CDR3 nucleotide sequence: TGTGCTCTTGGGGAACTAATGTCTGGGCGCGTATGCGATAAACTCATCTTT.

Note on this clone: A far larger clone is a single base away, which makes a read error likely. Other DNA sequences in the same sample also yield this CDR3. The rearrangement uses TRDV2 and TRDJ1; 10 positions agree with TRDD3. The CDR3 contains 15 residues. Per germline, CDR1 GEAIGNYY and CDR2 EKD. The CDR3 DNA is TGTGCGTGTGACACCGTTTCTGGGGGATACGATAAACTCATCTTT. The encoded protein is CACDTVSGGYDKLIF.